This TCR beta chain was sequenced in a study of T cells in Graves' hyperthyroidism and ophthalmopathy. Points from the study as a whole: A model of 13 V-J features distinguished ophthalmopathy from stable hyperthyroidism.

V lost 6 bases and J lost 4; bases outside the gene matches: 18. The CDR3 length is 17 residues. Germline V CDR1 and CDR2: DFQATT, SNEGSKA (reference sequence). Template material for amplifying TCR beta CDR3 regions consisted of RNA transcripts. Carried out on the TCR CDR3, a first-round RT-PCR used the HTBI primer set. Using its own MiXCR run on the multiplex PCR reads, TCRdb lists one record per CDR3 protein. The sample holds some 600,000 distinct CDR3 sequences; around 13% are singletons and the top ten take approximately 5.7%. Worth noting for this clonotype: Its specificity is unknown.

Input material: blood. This sequence was found in a woman between 25 and 40 years old with Graves' hyperthyroidism that later progressed to Graves' ophthalmopathy. The J gene is TRBJ2-5, the V gene TRBV20-1; 9 bases agree with TRBD1. This CDR3 is CSATGTGSAIIPETQYF. The CDR3 DNA reads as TGCAGTGCGACCGGGACAGGGTCGGCAATCATTCCAGAGACCCAGTACTTC.